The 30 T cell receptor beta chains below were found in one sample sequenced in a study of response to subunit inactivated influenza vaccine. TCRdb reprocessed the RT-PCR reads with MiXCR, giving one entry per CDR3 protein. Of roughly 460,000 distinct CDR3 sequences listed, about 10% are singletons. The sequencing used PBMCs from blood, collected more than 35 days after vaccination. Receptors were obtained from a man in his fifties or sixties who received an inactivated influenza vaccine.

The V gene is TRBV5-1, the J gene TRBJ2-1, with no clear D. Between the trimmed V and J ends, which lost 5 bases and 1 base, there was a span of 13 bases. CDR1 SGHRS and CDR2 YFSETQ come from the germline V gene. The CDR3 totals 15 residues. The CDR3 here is CASSQRSGSYNEQFF. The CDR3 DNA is TGCGCCAGCAGTCAAAGGTCAGGATCCTACAATGAGCAGTTCTTC.

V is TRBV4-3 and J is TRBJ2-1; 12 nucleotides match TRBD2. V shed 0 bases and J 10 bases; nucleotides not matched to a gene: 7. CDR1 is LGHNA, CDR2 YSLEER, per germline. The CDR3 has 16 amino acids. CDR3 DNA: TGCGCCAGCAGCCAAGATAGTAAGCTAGCGGGGGGGGAGCAGTTCTTC. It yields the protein CASSQDSKLAGGEQFF.

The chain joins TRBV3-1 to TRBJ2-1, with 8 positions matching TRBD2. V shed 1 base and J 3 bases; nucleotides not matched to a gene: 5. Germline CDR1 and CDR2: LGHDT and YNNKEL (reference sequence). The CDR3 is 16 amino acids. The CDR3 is CASSQVRLAGYNEQFF. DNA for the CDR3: TGTGCCAGCAGCCAAGTGAGGCTAGCGGGCTACAATGAGCAGTTCTTC.

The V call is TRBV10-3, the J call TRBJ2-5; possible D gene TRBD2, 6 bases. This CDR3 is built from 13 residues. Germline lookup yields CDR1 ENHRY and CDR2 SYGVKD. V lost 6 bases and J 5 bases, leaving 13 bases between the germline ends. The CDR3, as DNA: TGTGCCATCAGGCGATCCCGGGGGGAGACCCAGTACTTC. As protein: CAIRRSRGETQYF.

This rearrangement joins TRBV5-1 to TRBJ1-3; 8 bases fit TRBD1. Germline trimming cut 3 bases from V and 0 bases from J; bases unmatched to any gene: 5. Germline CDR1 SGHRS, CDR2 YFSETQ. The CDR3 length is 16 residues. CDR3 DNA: TGCGCCAGCAGCTGGGGACAGGTTCTCTCTGGAAACACCATATATTTT. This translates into CASSWGQVLSGNTIYF.

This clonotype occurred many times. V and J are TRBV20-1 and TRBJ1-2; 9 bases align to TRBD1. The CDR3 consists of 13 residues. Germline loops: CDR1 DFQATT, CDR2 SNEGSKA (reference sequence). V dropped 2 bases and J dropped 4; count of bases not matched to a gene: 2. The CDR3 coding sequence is TGCAGTGCTAGACCGGACAGGGGCTATGGCTACACCTTC. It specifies CSARPDRGYGYTF.

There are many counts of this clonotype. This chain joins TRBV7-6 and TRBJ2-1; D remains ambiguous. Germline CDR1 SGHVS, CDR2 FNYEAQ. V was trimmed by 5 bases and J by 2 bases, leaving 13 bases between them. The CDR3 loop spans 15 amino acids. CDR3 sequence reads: CASSSMASTYNEQFF. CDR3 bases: TGTGCCAGCAGCAGTATGGCAAGCACCTACAATGAGCAGTTCTTC.

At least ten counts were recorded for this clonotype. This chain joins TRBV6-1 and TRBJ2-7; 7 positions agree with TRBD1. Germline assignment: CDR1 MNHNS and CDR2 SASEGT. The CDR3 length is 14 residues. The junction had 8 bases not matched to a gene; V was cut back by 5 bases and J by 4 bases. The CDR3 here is CASSRQGNTYEQYF. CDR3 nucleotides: TGTGCCAGCAGTCGACAGGGTAACACTTACGAGCAGTACTTC.

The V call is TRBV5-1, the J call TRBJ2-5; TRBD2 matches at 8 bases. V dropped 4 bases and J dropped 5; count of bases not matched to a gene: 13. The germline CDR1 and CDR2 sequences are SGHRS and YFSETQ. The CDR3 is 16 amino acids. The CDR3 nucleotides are TGCGCCAGCAGCCTCACCTCCCCCGGGGGGGAGGAGACCCAGTACTTC. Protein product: CASSLTSPGGEETQYF.

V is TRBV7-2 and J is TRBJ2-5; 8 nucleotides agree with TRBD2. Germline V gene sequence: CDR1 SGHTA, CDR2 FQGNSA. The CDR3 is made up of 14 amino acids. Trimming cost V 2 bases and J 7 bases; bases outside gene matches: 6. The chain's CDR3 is CASSLISAGGTQYF. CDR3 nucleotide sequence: TGTGCCAGCAGCTTAATTAGCGCGGGGGGGACCCAGTACTTC.

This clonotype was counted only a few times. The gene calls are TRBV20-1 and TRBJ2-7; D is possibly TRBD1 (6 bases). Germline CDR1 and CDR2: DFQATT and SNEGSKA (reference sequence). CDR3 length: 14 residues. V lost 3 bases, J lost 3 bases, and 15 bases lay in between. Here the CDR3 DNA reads TGCAGTGCTAGGGCCACGGGACACATCTACGAGCAGTACTTC. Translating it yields CSARATGHIYEQYF.

As DNA, the CDR3 is TGTGCCAGCAGTTCCGGGACTAGCTTCGGGCAGTACTTC. It translates to CASSSGTSFGQYF. J is TRBJ2-7 and V is TRBV6-5, with 9 nucleotides matching TRBD2. The J segment lost 9 bases and the V segment lost 4 bases, leaving 7 bases of the junction unmatched. Germline V lookup: CDR1 MNHEY, CDR2 SVGAGI. The CDR3 is made up of 13 amino acids.

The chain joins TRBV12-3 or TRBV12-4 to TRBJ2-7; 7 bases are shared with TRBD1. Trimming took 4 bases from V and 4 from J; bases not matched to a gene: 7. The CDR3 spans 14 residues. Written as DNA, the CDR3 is TGTGCCAGCAGTTCGGGACAGTTTGGATACGAGCAGTACTTC. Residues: CASSSGQFGYEQYF.

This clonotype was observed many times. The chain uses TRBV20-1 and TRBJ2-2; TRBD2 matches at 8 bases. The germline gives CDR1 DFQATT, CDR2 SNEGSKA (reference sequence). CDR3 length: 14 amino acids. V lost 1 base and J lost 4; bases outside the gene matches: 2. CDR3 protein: CSARGLAGTGELFF. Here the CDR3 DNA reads TGCAGTGCTAGAGGGCTAGCGGGCACCGGGGAGCTGTTTTTT.

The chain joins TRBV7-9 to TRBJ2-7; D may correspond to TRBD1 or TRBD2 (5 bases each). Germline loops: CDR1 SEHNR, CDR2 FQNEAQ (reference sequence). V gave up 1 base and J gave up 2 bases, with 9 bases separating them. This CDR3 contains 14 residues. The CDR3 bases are TGTGCCAGCAGCTTAGAAGGGACCGCCTACGAGCAGTACTTC. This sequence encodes CASSLEGTAYEQYF.

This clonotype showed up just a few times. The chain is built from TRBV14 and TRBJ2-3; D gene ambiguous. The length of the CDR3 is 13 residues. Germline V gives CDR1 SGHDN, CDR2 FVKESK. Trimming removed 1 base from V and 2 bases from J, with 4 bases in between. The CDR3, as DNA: TGTGCCAGCAGCCAAGTTAACACAGATACGCAGTATTTT. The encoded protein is CASSQVNTDTQYF.

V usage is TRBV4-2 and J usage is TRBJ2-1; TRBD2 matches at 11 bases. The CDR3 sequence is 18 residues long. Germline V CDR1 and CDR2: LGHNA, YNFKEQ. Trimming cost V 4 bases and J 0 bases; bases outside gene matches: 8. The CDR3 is CASSRSGRASSSYNEQFF. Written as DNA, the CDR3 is TGTGCCAGCAGCCGTAGCGGGAGGGCCTCGAGCTCCTACAATGAGCAGTTCTTC.

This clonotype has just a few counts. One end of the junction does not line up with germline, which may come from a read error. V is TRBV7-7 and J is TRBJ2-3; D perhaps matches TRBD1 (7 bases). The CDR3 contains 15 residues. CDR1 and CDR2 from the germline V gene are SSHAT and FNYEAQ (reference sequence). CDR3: CASSLGGGSSDTQYF. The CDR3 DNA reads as TGTGCTAGCAGCTTAGGAGGGGGCAGTTCAGATACGCAGTATTTT.

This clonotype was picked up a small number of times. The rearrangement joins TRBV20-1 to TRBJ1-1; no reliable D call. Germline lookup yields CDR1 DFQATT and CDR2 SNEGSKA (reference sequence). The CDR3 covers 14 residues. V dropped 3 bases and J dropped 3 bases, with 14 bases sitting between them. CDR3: CSARGLAGHTEAFF. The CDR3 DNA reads TGCAGTGCTAGGGGCCTGGCCGGTCACACTGAAGCTTTCTTT.

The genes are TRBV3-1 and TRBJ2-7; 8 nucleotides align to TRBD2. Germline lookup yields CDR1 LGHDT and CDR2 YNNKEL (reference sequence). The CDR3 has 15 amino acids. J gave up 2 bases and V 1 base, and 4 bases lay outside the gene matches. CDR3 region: CASSQGSGGPYEQYF. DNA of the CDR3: TGTGCCAGCAGCCAAGGCAGCGGGGGCCCCTACGAGCAGTACTTC.

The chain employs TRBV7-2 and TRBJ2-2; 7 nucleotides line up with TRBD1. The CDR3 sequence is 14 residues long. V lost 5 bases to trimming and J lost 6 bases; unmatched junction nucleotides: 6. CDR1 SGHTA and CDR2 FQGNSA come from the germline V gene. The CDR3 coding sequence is TGTGCCAGCAGCCCGACAGGGAGCGCCGGGGAGCTGTTTTTT. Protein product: CASSPTGSAGELFF.

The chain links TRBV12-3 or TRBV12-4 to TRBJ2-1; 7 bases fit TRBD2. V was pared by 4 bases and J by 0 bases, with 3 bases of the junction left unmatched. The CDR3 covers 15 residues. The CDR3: CASSYSGPSYNEQFF. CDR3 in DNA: TGTGCCAGCAGTTATAGCGGGCCCTCCTACAATGAGCAGTTCTTC.

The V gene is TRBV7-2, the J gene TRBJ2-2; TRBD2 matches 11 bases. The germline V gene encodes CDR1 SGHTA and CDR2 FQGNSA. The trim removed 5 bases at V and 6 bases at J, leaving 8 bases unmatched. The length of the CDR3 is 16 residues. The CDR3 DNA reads TGTGCCAGCAGCCCGAGGACTAGCGGGTATGCCGGGGAGCTGTTTTTT. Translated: CASSPRTSGYAGELFF.

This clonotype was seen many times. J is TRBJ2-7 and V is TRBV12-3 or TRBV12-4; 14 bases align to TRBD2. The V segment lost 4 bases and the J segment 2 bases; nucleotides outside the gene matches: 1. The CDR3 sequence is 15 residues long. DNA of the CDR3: TGTGCCAGCAGTTCGGGACTAGCGGGAGCCTACGAGCAGTACTTC. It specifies CASSSGLAGAYEQYF.

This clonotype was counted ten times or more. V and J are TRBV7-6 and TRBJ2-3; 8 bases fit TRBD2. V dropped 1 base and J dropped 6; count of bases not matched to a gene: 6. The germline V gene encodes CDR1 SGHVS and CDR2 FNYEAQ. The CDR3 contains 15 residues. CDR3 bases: TGTGCCAGCAGCTTAGTCGGGGGGGCCCCGGATACGCAGTATTTT. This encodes CASSLVGGAPDTQYF.

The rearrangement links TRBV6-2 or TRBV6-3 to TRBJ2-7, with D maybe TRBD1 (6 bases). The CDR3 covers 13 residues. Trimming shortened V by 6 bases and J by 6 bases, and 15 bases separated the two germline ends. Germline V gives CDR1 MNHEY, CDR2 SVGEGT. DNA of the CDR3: TGTGCCAGCAGCAGTCCACAGGGAGTCGAGCAGTACTTC. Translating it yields CASSSPQGVEQYF.

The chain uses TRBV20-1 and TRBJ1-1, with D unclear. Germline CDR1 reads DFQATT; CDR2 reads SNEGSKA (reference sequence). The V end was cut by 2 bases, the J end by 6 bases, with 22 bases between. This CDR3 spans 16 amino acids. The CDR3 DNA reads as TGCAGTGCTAGACCGGACCGAGAGCTACGGCGGGCTGAAGCTTTCTTT. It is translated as CSARPDRELRRAEAFF.

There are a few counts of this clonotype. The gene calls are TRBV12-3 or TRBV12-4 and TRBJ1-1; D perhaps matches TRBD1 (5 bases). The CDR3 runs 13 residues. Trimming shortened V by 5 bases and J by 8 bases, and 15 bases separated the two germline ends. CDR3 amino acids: CASSPGFSGEAFF. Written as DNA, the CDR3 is TGTGCCAGCAGTCCAGGGTTCTCAGGGGAAGCTTTCTTT.

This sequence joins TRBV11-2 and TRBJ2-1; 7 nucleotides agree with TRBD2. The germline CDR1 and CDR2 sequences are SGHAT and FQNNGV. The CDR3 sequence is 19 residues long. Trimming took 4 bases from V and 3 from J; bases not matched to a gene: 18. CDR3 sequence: CASSSSAGWRGTYYNEQFF. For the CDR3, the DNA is TGTGCCAGCAGCTCATCAGCTGGGTGGCGGGGGACTTACTACAATGAGCAGTTCTTC.

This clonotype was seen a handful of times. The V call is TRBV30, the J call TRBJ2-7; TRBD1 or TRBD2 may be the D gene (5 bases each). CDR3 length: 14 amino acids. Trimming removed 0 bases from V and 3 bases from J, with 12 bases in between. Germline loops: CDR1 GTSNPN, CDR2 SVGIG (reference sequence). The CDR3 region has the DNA TGTGCCTGGAGTGTACCGGGGCGTTTCTACGAGCAGTACTTC. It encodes CAWSVPGRFYEQYF.